Listed below are T cell receptor beta chains from one sample, sequenced in a study of cytomegalovirus exposure and HLA in healthy donors. Clones were sequenced by immunoSEQ multiplex PCR, and TCRdb holds only the in-frame ones, with some missing. The sample lists some 160,000 clones, roughly a tenth occurring once. The source material was PBMCs. The receptors come from a male donor in good health and CMV-seronegative. The CDR3 runs from the conserved cysteine through the conserved F or W. Fields, in order: D gene, clone size, J gene, V gene, CDR3 protein, CDR3 DNA. The D gene is left open where the match is weak. Only some rows state a clone size, as once, few, many or a class for expanded clones.

>.|few|TRBJ1-5|TRBV10-1
CASSEPLGGVYNQPQHF
TGCGCCAGCAGTGAGCCACTTGGAGGGGTCTACAATCAGCCCCAGCATTTT
>.|few|TRBJ1-1|TRBV7-8
CASSLAQGRGSTEAFF
TGTGCCAGCAGCTTAGCGCAAGGCAGGGGAAGCACTGAAGCTTTCTTT
>.|.|TRBJ2-7|TRBV5-1
CASSLGQGRYEQYF
TGCGCCAGCAGCTTGGGTCAGGGTCGGTACGAGCAGTACTTC
>.|.|TRBJ2-3|TRBV29-1
CSVVPRDTDTQYF
TGCAGCGTTGTCCCGCGGGACACAGATACGCAGTATTTT
>.|.|TRBJ2-7|TRBV5-1
CASSLGGLAYEQYF
TGCGCCAGCAGCTTGGGGGGCCTCGCCTACGAGCAGTACTTC
>TRBD1|.|TRBJ2-2|TRBV7-9
CASSPDRATGELFF
TGTGCCAGCAGCCCCGACAGGGCCACCGGGGAGCTGTTTTTT
>.|.|TRBJ1-5|TRBV28
CASSFYSRDNQPQHF
TGTGCCAGCAGTTTTTACTCCAGGGACAATCAGCCCCAGCATTTT
>.|few|TRBJ1-3|TRBV9
CASSVDLWWQGKNTIYF
TGTGCCAGCAGCGTAGACCTTTGGTGGCAGGGGAAGAACACCATATATTTT
>.|.|TRBJ2-7|TRBV4-1
CASSPRGQESSYEQYF
TGCGCCAGCAGCCCTCGCGGGCAGGAGAGCTCCTACGAGCAGTACTTC
>.|few|TRBJ1-2|TRBV5-1
CASSSSGSSAEGYTF
TGCGCCAGCAGCTCTTCGGGGTCCTCGGCGGAGGGCTACACCTTC
>TRBD2|.|TRBJ2-7|TRBV4-3
CASSPFVRGGSYEQYF
TGCGCCAGCAGCCCCTTTGTCCGGGGGGGCTCCTACGAGCAGTACTTC
>TRBD1|.|TRBJ1-4|TRBV7-9
CASSQKGQGATNEKLFF
TGTGCCAGCAGCCAGAAAGGACAGGGGGCAACTAATGAAAAACTGTTTTTT
>.|few|TRBJ2-2|TRBV19
CASSPSGSTGELFF
TGTGCCAGTAGCCCCAGCGGGTCCACCGGGGAGCTGTTTTTT
>.|.|TRBJ1-2|TRBV6-5
CASSSGYGYTF
TGTGCCAGCAGTTCAGGGTATGGCTACACCTTC
>.|.|TRBJ1-6|TRBV6-5
CASGRGASPLHF
TGTGCCAGCGGTCGCGGGGCGTCACCCCTCCACTTT
>.|few|TRBJ1-2|TRBV4-1
CASSLRAGEGYTF
TGCGCCAGCAGCCTTCGGGCAGGGGAAGGCTACACCTTC
>.|few|TRBJ1-3|TRBV28
CASSPRNTIYF
TGTGCCAGCAGTCCCCGGAACACCATATATTTT
>TRBD2|few|TRBJ2-7|TRBV27
CASSLRLAGYEQYF
TGTGCCAGCAGTTTGCGACTAGCGGGATACGAGCAGTACTTC
>.|few|TRBJ2-7|TRBV4-1
CASSPNKDTIQYF
TGCGCCAGCAGCCCCAACAAGGACACTATCCAGTACTTC
>TRBD1|.|TRBJ2-7|TRBV5-6
CASSFRTGYGSSYEQYF
TGTGCCAGCAGCTTTCGGACAGGGTATGGGAGCTCCTACGAGCAGTACTTC
>.|few|TRBJ2-2|TRBV7-2
CASSLATGVVALTGELFF
TGTGCCAGCAGCTTAGCGACGGGGGTGGTGGCTCTCACCGGGGAGCTGTTTTTT
>TRBD2|.|TRBJ2-2|TRBV13
CASSVKRGLHTGELFF
TGTGCCAGCAGCGTCAAGCGGGGGCTACACACCGGGGAGCTGTTTTTT
>TRBD1|.|TRBJ2-7|TRBV2
CASSLSGTVTYEQYF
TGTGCCAGCAGTCTTTCCGGGACAGTAACCTACGAGCAGTACTTC
>TRBD1|few|TRBJ2-7|TRBV27
CASSLKGQGQAYEQYF
TGTGCCAGCAGTTTAAAGGGACAGGGGCAAGCCTACGAGCAGTACTTC
>.|few|TRBJ1-1|TRBV28
CASSTTGLNTEAFF
TGTGCCAGCAGCACTACAGGGCTGAACACTGAAGCTTTCTTT
>.|.|TRBJ2-7|TRBV30
CAWSVGDYEQYF
TGTGCCTGGAGTGTGGGAGACTACGAGCAGTACTTC
>.|few|TRBJ2-7|TRBV21-1
CASVEPPGLYEQYF
TGTGCCAGCGTGGAACCCCCGGGACTATACGAGCAGTACTTC
>TRBD1|few|TRBJ1-4|TRBV14
CASSQLRDRDYEKLFF
TGTGCCAGCAGCCAACTCCGGGACAGGGATTATGAAAAACTGTTTTTT
>.|few|TRBJ1-2|TRBV30
CAWSVGRWGGYTF
TGTGCCTGGAGTGTAGGGAGGTGGGGTGGCTACACCTTC
>TRBD2|few|TRBJ2-3|TRBV5-1
CASGAYAGDEDTQYF
TGCGCCAGCGGGGCGTATGCGGGAGATGAAGATACGCAGTATTTT
>.|few|TRBJ2-5|TRBV4-1
CASSQISGEETQYF
TGCGCCAGCAGCCAAATCTCGGGGGAAGAGACCCAGTACTTC
>TRBD1|few|TRBJ1-2|TRBV9
CASSRDSWGNYGYTF
TGTGCCAGCAGCCGGGACAGCTGGGGAAACTATGGCTACACCTTC
>TRBD2|few|TRBJ2-7|TRBV2
CASNPGEGGQYF
TGTGCCAGCAACCCGGGGGAGGGAGGGCAGTACTTC
>TRBD1|.|TRBJ1-1|TRBV15
CATSSFNRGRGTEAFF
TGTGCCACCAGCAGCTTTAACAGGGGGCGGGGGACTGAAGCTTTCTTT
>.|few|TRBJ2-3|TRBV29-1
CSVDVGSAGTQYF
TGCAGCGTTGATGTTGGCTCCGCAGGTACGCAGTATTTT
>TRBD1|.|TRBJ2-7|TRBV7-2
CASSLGQGHEQYF
TGTGCCAGCAGCTTGGGACAGGGCCACGAGCAGTACTTC
>TRBD1|few|TRBJ1-1|TRBV5-4
CASSRQGQGAFGTEAFF
TGTGCCAGCAGCCGGCAGGGACAGGGGGCCTTCGGGACTGAAGCTTTCTTT
>.|few|TRBJ2-3|TRBV9
CASSVANREDTQYF
TGTGCCAGCAGCGTAGCGAACAGAGAAGATACGCAGTATTTT
>.|few|TRBJ1-5|TRBV6-1
CASSGSYQGNQPQHF
TGTGCCAGCAGTGGCTCGTATCAGGGGAATCAGCCCCAGCATTTT
>TRBD1|.|TRBJ2-2|TRBV9
CASSVAGGRVANTGELFF
TGTGCCAGCAGCGTAGCAGGGGGCCGAGTCGCGAACACCGGGGAGCTGTTTTTT
>.|few|TRBJ1-4|TRBV18
CASSPGEAVDEKLFF
TGTGCCAGCTCACCAGGGGAGGCGGTGGATGAAAAACTGTTTTTT
>.|few|TRBJ1-1|TRBV19
CASSRQGSTEAFF
TGTGCCAGTAGTAGGCAGGGGAGCACTGAAGCTTTCTTT
>TRBD2|.|TRBJ2-2|TRBV5-6
CASSLLAGGTGELFF
TGTGCCAGCAGCTTGCTGGCGGGAGGCACCGGGGAGCTGTTTTTT
>.|few|TRBJ1-5|TRBV2
CASTGGRGRSSNQPQHF
TGTGCCAGCACTGGAGGGAGAGGGAGGAGCAGCAATCAGCCCCAGCATTTT
>.|few|TRBJ2-7|TRBV29-1
CSVRKGSYEQYF
TGCAGCGTTCGGAAAGGGAGCTACGAGCAGTACTTC
>.|.|TRBJ1-3|TRBV5-1
CASSLGVRASGNTIYF
TGCGCCAGCAGCTTGGGGGTGAGGGCAAGTGGAAACACCATATATTTT
>.|.|TRBJ1-1|TRBV5-4
CASSQEGNTEAFF
TGTGCCAGCAGCCAGGAAGGGAACACTGAAGCTTTCTTT
>TRBD2|few|TRBJ2-1|TRBV14
CASSQRLAGSRNEQFF
TGTGCCAGCAGCCAGAGACTAGCGGGGTCTCGGAATGAGCAGTTCTTC
>TRBD2|.|TRBJ2-3|TRBV14
CASSRRLADTDTQYF
TGTGCCAGCAGCCGTAGGCTAGCGGATACAGATACGCAGTATTTT
>TRBD1|.|TRBJ1-3|TRBV5-1
CASSPDRGPPGNTIYF
TGCGCCAGCAGCCCGGACAGGGGACCCCCTGGAAACACCATATATTTT
>TRBD1|.|TRBJ1-6|TRBV28
CASSLSLRDRGDSPLHF
TGTGCCAGCAGTTTATCTCTCCGGGACAGGGGGGATTCACCCCTCCACTTT
>TRBD1|.|TRBJ1-1|TRBV25-1
CASSLDRGRNTEAFF
TGTGCCAGCAGTCTCGACAGGGGGCGGAACACTGAAGCTTTCTTT
>TRBD1|few|TRBJ2-2|TRBV6-6
CASSYVTGATGELFF
TGTGCCAGCAGTTACGTGACAGGGGCCACCGGGGAGCTGTTTTTT
>TRBD1|few|TRBJ1-1|TRBV2
CASSGTGGTEAFF
TGTGCCAGCAGTGGTACAGGGGGGACTGAAGCTTTCTTT
>TRBD1|.|TRBJ1-1|TRBV5-1
CASSSRDSMNTEAFF
TGCGCCAGCAGCTCTCGGGACAGCATGAACACTGAAGCTTTCTTT
>TRBD2|few|TRBJ2-1|TRBV5-6
CASRPSAGASNEQFF
TGTGCCAGCAGGCCGTCTGCGGGAGCCAGTAATGAGCAGTTCTTC
>TRBD2|.|TRBJ2-7|TRBV6-5
CASSYSGGTYEQYF
TGTGCCAGCAGTTACTCGGGGGGGACCTACGAGCAGTACTTC
>.|.|TRBJ1-2|TRBV14
CASSQLRQADLWAYTF
TGTGCCAGCAGCCAACTCCGACAAGCGGACTTATGGGCCTACACCTTC
>TRBD1|few|TRBJ2-3|TRBV5-4
CASSLGQGADTQYF
TGTGCCAGCAGCTTGGGACAGGGGGCAGATACGCAGTATTTT